The entry below gives a single T cell receptor (beta chain) sequence along with its context. Its recognized antigen is unknown. The sample holds no much larger clone one base away, and base qualities are not on file. CD8 naive samples were obtained by positive selection for CCR7 among CD45RO-negative cells, yielding a CD45RA+CCR7+ population from which TemRA cells were excluded. Healthy HIV-negative adults with no recently reported acute infections or vaccinations were included as donors. Every donor was a Caucasian adult residing in Nashville, Tennessee, USA. After blood collection by leukapheresis, PBMCs were isolated using Ficoll-Histopaque density gradient centrifugation and then cryopreserved in the vapor phase of liquid nitrogen. Analytical flow cytometry was used to check the purity and quantity of each magnetically sorted T cell population. From each sorted fraction, genomic DNA was isolated and quantified by UV absorbance on a Nanodrop 2000c.

This record comes from a study of shared clonotypes between healthy human individuals (dated by TCRdb to about 2020). Regarding the research as a whole: The cohort comprised two women and three men aged 18 to 49 years. Blood TCR repertoires of roughly 5 healthy adults were deeply sequenced to estimate repertoire size and the extent of clonotype sharing between individuals. For each donor, CD4 naive and CD4 memory were each given three plates, CD8 naive was given two plates, and CD8 memory was given one plate. Libraries were prepared and TCR repertoires were sequenced by different laboratories using diverse techniques, in order to increase sequencing depth and limit assay-specific biases. Between about 0.94 and 8.9 billion PBMCs per donor were obtained by leukapheresis.

The V end gives up 4 bases and the J end 0 bases, leaving 6 bases in the junction not matched to a gene. The CDR3 holds 15 amino acids from the cysteine to the phenylalanine. Left in the record is the CDR3 DNA by itself, 45 bases read in frame from the first base. CDR1 and CDR2 are drawn from the germline V gene: SGHRS, YFSETQ. Using the deep immunoSEQ assay, multiplex PCR amplified TCR CDR3 regions from genomic DNA. Extracted genomic DNA from each cell subset was spread evenly across all wells of several immunoSEQ 96-well plates, with each plate serving as a replicate. For sorted subsets, each replicate PCR was loaded with around 220 ng genomic DNA, equivalent to some 31,000 T cell genomes. The purified libraries were quantified using a Qubit 3.0 fluorometer, sized with a Bioanalyzer 2100, and then quantified again using the KAPA Library Quantification kit. Each immunoSEQ 96-well plate was sequenced on its own single-read 150-cycle Illumina NextSeq 550 flow cell. From the authors' description of their analysis: Because the immunoSEQ output held only junctional sequences and lacked quality scores, the filtering could not match the filtering applied to full-length reads. Sequences were annotated with PyIR, a Python wrapper for IgBLAST v1.9, using IMGT germline references to assign V/J genes and CDR3. Reads with weak V/J assignments (E-value above 1e-6), missing CDR3, stop codons, out-of-frame junctions, or ambiguous translated residues were removed. V3J clonotypes were defined by identical inferred V gene, J gene, and CDR3 amino acid sequence. Percentage overlap between repertoires was calculated by dividing the number of shared unique clonotypes by the size of the smaller repertoire. RTK rarefaction, the Chao1 estimator, and Recon v2.1 estimates of unobserved clonotypes were used to assess repertoire richness. Generation probabilities were computed with OLGA for all TCRbeta clonotypes obtained by the gDNA method from several donors. TCRdb took this table from immuneACCESS and kept in-frame rearrangements with V and J called. Such tables lack part of the clones; where checked against another copy, unresolved V genes explain under half of the gap, and the rest is unexplained. Clone size and the V and J calls come from that table; the DNA yielded D and trimming. Within this sample are about 2.1 million clones, with about 92% of them counted one time only. The top ten clonotypes cover approximately 1.7% of the sample.

What the authors observed across the whole study: Sampling was limited to blood, and TCR repertoires in tissue likely differ from TCR repertoires in blood. Incomplete sequencing was indicated by rarefaction of sorted-subset datasets, despite the large sequencing depth. Based on pairwise subsampling, the degree of clonotype sharing among donors was expected to be affected by sequencing depth. Estimated clonotype richness was generally larger for naive than for memory subsets. When several donors were compared, the shared fraction of clonotypes was 5% to 6.5% for naive CD4, 3.5% for naive CD8, 2.3% for memory CD4, and 0.4% for memory CD8. The genetic and exposure-history diversity represented was limited by the small number of donors. Higher generation probabilities were observed for clonotypes shared by all four sorted-subset donors than for non-shared clonotypes.

Input material: naive CD8+ T cells from PBMCs. The cell subset or site label, read with the paper, signifies: CD45RA+CCR7+. The sequence derives from a man aged 18 to 30 in good health. Some clones in this sample may be carry-over from other donors' samples. The chain joins TRBV5-1 to TRBJ2-7, with 8 bases aligning to TRBD1. The nucleotides read TGCGCCAGCAGCCTTCGACAGGGGCCCTCCTACGAGCAGTACTTC. Its protein is CASSLRQGPSYEQYF.